This is a list of T cell receptor beta chains from one sample in a study of blood T cell repertoires in COVID-19. This table comes from immunoSEQ multiplex PCR, and its TCRdb copy is limited to in-frame clones, with some not included. This table has 29,000 or so clones, about 88% appearing once. Sample: peripheral blood. These TCRs come from a human donor in a cohort sampled during active COVID-19. The donor label of this sample is uncertain. Each CDR3 is given with its conserved first and last residue. D genes are given only for firm matches.

V,D,J,length,DNA,CDR3
TRBV7-8,-,TRBJ1-5,14,TGTGCCAGCAGCCCTCGGGGTAGCAATCAGCCCCAGCATTTT,CASSPRGSNQPQHF
TRBV14,TRBD1,TRBJ1-2,17,TGTGCCAGCAGCGAGGGGGGACAGGGGACATCTAACTATGGCTACACCTTC,CASSEGGQGTSNYGYTF
TRBV6-6,-,TRBJ2-5,14,TGTGCCAGCAGCCGGGACACACTCCAAGAGACCCAGTACTTC,CASSRDTLQETQYF
TRBV5-6,TRBD2,TRBJ2-1,16,TGTGCCAGCAGCCCTAATAGCGGGAGTACCTACAATGAGCAGTTCTTC,CASSPNSGSTYNEQFF
TRBV9,-,TRBJ2-7,16,TGTGCCAGCAGCCCCCGATGGGGCAGGGGCCCCTACGAGCAGTACTTC,CASSPRWGRGPYEQYF
TRBV2,-,TRBJ2-3,14,TGTGCCAGCAGCTGGCAGGTTAGCACAGATACGCAGTATTTT,CASSWQVSTDTQYF
TRBV7-9,TRBD1,TRBJ2-3,13,TGTGCCAGCAGCTTGACGACAGGGGATACGCAGTATTTT,CASSLTTGDTQYF
TRBV7-9,-,TRBJ1-1,13,TGTGCCAGCAGCTTAACAGGGAACACTGAAGCTTTCTTT,CASSLTGNTEAFF
TRBV13,-,TRBJ1-1,14,TGTGCCAGCAGCGTGGGACACTTGAACACTGAAGCTTTCTTT,CASSVGHLNTEAFF
TRBV18,-,TRBJ1-1,12,TGTGCCAGCTCAAGCATGAACACTGAAGCTTTCTTT,CASSSMNTEAFF
TRBV20-1,-,TRBJ2-7,12,TGCAGTGCTAGTGCAGGATTCTACGAGCAGTACTTC,CSASAGFYEQYF
TRBV5-1,-,TRBJ2-7,15,TGCGCCAGCAGCCCGGCGGCGCCGGCGGGCTACGAGCAGTACTTC,CASSPAAPAGYEQYF
TRBV7-9,-,TRBJ1-1,14,TGTGCCAGCAGCTTGGGCCGAGGGAGCACTGAAGCTTTCTTT,CASSLGRGSTEAFF
TRBV5-5,-,TRBJ2-7,14,TGTGCCAGCAGCTTAAGAGGGAACTCCTACGAGCAGTACTTC,CASSLRGNSYEQYF
TRBV11-2,-,TRBJ2-1,15,TGTGCCAGCAGCTCCCTGGGGGCCCTTGGGAATGAGCAGTTCTTC,CASSSLGALGNEQFF
TRBV30,TRBD1,TRBJ2-3,16,TGTGCCTGGAAGAGAAACAGGGGAGTTGGGGCAGATACGCAGTATTTT,CAWKRNRGVGADTQYF
TRBV7-8,TRBD2,TRBJ2-5,16,TGTGCCAGCAGCCCAATGGGAGGGGCGGGGAAGGAGACCCAGTACTTC,CASSPMGGAGKETQYF
TRBV10-3,-,TRBJ1-5,13,TGTGCCATCAGTGAGGTTTCGGGTCAACCCCAGCATTTT,CAISEVSGQPQHF
TRBV2,TRBD2,TRBJ2-1,14,TGTGCCAGCAGTGAAGGGGGACTAGCGGGACAGCAGTTCTTC,CASSEGGLAGQQFF
TRBV5-4,TRBD2,TRBJ2-7,15,TGTGCCAGCAGTCATCAAGGGGCGGGGGCCTACGAGCAGTACTTC,CASSHQGAGAYEQYF
TRBV18,TRBD1,TRBJ2-1,16,TGTGCCAGCTCACCAGAAGGACAGGGGGCGCAGGGTGAGCAGTTCTTC,CASSPEGQGAQGEQFF
TRBV27,-,TRBJ1-6,15,TGTGCCAGCAGTTTTCACAGGGAGGGCTTGCGACCCCTCCACTTT,CASSFHREGLRPLHF
TRBV7-2,TRBD1,TRBJ2-1,16,TGTGCCAGCAGCTTAGGGGGGCGGACAGGGACGAATGAGCAGTTCTTC,CASSLGGRTGTNEQFF
TRBV4-1,TRBD2,TRBJ2-2,13,TGCGCCAGCAGCCCGCCGGGAGGCGGGGAGCTGTTTTTT,CASSPPGGGELFF
TRBV4-2,TRBD1,TRBJ2-5,17,TGTGCCAGCAGCCAAGATAGGAGCCAGGGGGTCCAAGAGACCCAGTACTTC,CASSQDRSQGVQETQYF
TRBV7-9,TRBD2,TRBJ2-3,15,TGTGCCAGCAGGGCGACTAGCGGGAGCACAGATACGCAGTATTTT,CASRATSGSTDTQYF
TRBV7-3,-,TRBJ1-2,13,TGTGCCAGCAGCTTAGGAGGAGGCTATGGCTACACCTTC,CASSLGGGYGYTF